In this sample, the clone carrying this T cell receptor beta chain turned up a few times. Its antigen is currently unknown. The V segment lost 4 bases and the J segment 6 bases; nucleotides outside the gene matches: 1. This CDR3 is 12 amino acids long. Germline assignment: CDR1 SEHNR and CDR2 FQNEAQ (reference sequence). With constant-segment primers, 5'RACE yielded cDNA libraries of TCR alpha and TCR beta that carried sample barcodes and UMIs. TCRdb re-called the 5' RACE reads through MiXCR, storing one row per CDR3 protein. The table records over 450,000 distinct CDR3 sequences, 20% of them present only once. The source of the sample is a study of T-cell memory formation after mild COVID-19. On the study more broadly: The study found TCR clusters largely donor specific.

Overall study results and limits: Some clones that responded turned up in pre-infection memory, which suggests that cross-reactive memory joined in. For second-wave clones that peaked at day 37, SARS-CoV-2 specificity went unverified.

This clonotype originated in an adult woman who had mild COVID-19 (a few samples of this study predate the infection). Cell type and time point are not known. The chain joins TRBV7-9 to TRBJ1-1, with 8 positions matching TRBD1. The sequenced material came from PBMCs or a T cell subset sorted from them (not recorded which). The chain's CDR3 is CASSSGGAEAFF. The CDR3 coding sequence is TGTGCCAGCAGCTCAGGGGGCGCTGAAGCTTTCTTT.